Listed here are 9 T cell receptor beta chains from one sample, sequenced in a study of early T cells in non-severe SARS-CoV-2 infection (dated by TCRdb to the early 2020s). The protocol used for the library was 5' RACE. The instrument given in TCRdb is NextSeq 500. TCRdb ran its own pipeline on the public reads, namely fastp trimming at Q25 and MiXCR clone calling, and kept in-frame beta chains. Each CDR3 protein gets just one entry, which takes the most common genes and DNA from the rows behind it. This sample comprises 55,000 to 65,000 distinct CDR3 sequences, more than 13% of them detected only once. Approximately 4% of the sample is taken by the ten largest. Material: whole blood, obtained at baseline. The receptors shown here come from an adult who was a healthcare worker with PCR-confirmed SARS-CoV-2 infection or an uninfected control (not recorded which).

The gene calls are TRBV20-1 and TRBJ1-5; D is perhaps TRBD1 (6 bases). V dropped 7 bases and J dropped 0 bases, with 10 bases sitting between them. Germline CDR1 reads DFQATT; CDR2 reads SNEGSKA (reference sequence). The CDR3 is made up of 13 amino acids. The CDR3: CSVLGHSNQPQHF. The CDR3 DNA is TGCAGTGTATTGGGACATAGCAATCAGCCCCAGCATTTT.

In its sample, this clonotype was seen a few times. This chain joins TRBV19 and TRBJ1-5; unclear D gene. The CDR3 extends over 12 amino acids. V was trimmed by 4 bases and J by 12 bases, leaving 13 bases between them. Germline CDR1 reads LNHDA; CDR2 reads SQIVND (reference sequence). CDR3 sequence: CASSTPVGRQHF. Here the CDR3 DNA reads TGTGCCAGTAGTACCCCTGTAGGGCGCCAGCATTTT.

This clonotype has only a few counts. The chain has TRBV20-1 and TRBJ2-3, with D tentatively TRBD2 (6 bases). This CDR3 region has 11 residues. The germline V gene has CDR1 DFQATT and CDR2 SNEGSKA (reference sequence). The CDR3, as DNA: TGCCGACTAGGGAGCACAGATACGCAGTATTTT. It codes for CRLGSTDTQYF.

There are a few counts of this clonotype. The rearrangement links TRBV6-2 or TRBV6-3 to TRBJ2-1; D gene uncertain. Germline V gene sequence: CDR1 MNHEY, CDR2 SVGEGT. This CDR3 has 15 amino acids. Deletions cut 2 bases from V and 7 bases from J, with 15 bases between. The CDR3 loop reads CASSYLINLRNEQFF. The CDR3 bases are TGTGCCAGCAGTTACCTAATTAATCTGCGGAATGAGCAGTTCTTC.

Written as DNA, the CDR3 is TGCGCCAGCAGCCAAGGAACGGACAATGAGCAGTTCTTC. It encodes CASSQGTDNEQFF. The chain carries TRBV4-1 and TRBJ2-1; no clear D gene. V was clipped by 1 base and J by 5 bases, with 6 bases between them. The CDR3 covers 13 residues. CDR1 and CDR2 (germline): MGHRA, YSYEKL.

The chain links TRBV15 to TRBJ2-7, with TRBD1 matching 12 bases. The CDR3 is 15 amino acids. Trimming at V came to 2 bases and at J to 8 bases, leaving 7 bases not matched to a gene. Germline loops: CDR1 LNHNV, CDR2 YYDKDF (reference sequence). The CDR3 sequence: CATSRTGTGGSKQYF. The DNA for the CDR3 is TGTGCCACCAGCAGAACCGGGACAGGGGGCAGCAAGCAGTACTTC.

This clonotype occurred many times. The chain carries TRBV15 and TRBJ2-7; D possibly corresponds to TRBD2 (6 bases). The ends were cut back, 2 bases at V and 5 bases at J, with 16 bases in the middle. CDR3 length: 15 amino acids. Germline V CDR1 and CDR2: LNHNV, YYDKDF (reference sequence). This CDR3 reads CATSRSGEGAHEQYF. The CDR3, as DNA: TGTGCCACCAGCAGATCGGGGGAAGGGGCCCACGAGCAGTACTTC.

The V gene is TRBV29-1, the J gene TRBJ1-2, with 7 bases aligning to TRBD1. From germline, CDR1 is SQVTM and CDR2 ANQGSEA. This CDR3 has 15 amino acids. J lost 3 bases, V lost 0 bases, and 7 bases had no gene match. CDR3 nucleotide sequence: TGCAGCGTTGAAGATAGGAAAGGGGGCCACTATGGCTACACCTTC. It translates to CSVEDRKGGHYGYTF.

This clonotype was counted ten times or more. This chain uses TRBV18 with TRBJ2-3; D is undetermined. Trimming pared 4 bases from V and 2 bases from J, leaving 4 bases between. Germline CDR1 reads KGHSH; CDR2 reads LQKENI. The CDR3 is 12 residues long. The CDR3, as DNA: TGTGCCAGCTCACTTTACACAGATACGCAGTATTTT. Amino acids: CASSLYTDTQYF.